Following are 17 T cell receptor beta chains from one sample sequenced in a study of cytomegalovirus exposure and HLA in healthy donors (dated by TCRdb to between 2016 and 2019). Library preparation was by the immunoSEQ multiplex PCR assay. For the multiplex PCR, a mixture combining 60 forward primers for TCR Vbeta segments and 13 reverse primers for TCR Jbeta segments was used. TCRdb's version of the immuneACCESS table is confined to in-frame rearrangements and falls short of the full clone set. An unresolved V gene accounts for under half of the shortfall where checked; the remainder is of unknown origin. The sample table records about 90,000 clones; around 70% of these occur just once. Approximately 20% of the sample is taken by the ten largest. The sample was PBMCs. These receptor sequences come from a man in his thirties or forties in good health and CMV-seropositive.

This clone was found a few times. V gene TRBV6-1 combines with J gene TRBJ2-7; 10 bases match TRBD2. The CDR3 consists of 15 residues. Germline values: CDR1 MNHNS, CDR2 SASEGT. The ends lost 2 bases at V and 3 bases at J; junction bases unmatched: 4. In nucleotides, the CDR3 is TGTGCCAGCAGTGAATTTAGCGGGGGGAACTACGAGCAGTACTTC. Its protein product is CASSEFSGGNYEQYF.

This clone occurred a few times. CDR3 loop: CASSYGGVGYEQYF. The CDR3 region has the DNA TGTGCCAGCAGTTACGGGGGGGTTGGCTACGAGCAGTACTTC. This sequence joins TRBV6-5 and TRBJ2-7; 7 positions agree with TRBD2. This CDR3 has 14 amino acids. With 2 bases clipped from V and 3 bases from J, the junction kept 4 bases outside the gene matches. The V gene's germline CDR1 is MNHEY and CDR2 SVGAGI.

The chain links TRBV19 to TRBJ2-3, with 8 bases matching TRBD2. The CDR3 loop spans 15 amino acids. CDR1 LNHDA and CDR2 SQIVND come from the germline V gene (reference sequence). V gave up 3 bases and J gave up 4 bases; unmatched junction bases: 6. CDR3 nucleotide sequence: TGTGCCAGTAGTATCCCCGGGAGGGCCCCAGATACGCAGTATTTT. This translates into CASSIPGRAPDTQYF.

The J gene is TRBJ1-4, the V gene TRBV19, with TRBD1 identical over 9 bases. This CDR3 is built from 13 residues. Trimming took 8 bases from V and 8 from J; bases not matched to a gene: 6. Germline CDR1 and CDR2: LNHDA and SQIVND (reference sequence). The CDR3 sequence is CASSGTGREKLFF. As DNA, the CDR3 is TGTGCCAGTTCCGGGACAGGGCGAGAAAAACTGTTTTTT.

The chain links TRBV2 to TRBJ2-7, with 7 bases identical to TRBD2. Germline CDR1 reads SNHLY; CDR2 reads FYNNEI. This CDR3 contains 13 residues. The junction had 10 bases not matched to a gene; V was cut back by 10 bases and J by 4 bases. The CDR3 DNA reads TGTGCCATTGAGAAGGTCGGGGGGTACGAGCAGTACTTC. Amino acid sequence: CAIEKVGGYEQYF.

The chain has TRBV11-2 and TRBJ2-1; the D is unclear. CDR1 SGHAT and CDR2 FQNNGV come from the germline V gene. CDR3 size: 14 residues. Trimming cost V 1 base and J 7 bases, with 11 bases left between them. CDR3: CASSLVTGSNEQFF. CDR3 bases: TGTGCCAGCAGCTTAGTCACCGGGTCAAATGAGCAGTTCTTC.

CDR3 region: CASSFKTSVYNEQFF. For the CDR3, the DNA is TGTGCCAGCAGCTTTAAGACTAGCGTCTACAATGAGCAGTTCTTC. The chain employs TRBV7-2 and TRBJ2-1; 8 bases are shared with TRBD2. The length of the CDR3 is 15 residues. From germline, CDR1 is SGHTA and CDR2 FQGNSA. Trimming at V came to 3 bases and at J to 3 bases, leaving 4 bases not matched to a gene.

CDR3 sequence (DNA): TGTGCCAGCAGCTTAGCGGGGGAACAGGGTACACTCCAAGAGACCCAGTACTTC. It yields the protein CASSLAGEQGTLQETQYF. The chain joins TRBV7-9 to TRBJ2-5; a possible D gene is TRBD1 (6 bases). CDR1 and CDR2 (germline): SEHNR, FQNEAQ (reference sequence). V was trimmed by 0 bases and J by 1 base, leaving 18 bases between them. This CDR3 has 18 amino acids.

In DNA form, the CDR3 reads TGCGCCAGCAGCTCTGCGGCAGGGGAGGGGACTGAAGCTTTCTTT. It yields the protein CASSSAAGEGTEAFF. V is TRBV5-1 and J is TRBJ1-1; possible D gene TRBD1, 6 bases. The germline V gene encodes CDR1 SGHRS and CDR2 YFSETQ. CDR3 length equals 15 residues. The V gene lost 3 bases and the J gene lost 5 bases, with 17 bases spanning the gap.

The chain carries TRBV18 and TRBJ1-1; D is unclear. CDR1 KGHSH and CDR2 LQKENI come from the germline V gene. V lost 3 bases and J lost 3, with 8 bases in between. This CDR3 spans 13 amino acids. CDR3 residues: CASSPYRDTEAFF. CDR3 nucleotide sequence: TGTGCCAGCTCACCGTACCGGGACACTGAAGCTTTCTTT.

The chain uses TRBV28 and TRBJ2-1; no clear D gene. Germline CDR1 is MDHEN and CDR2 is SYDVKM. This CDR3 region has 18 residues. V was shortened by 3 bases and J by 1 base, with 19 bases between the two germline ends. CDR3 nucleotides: TGTGCCAGCAGTTTCATTAGTTCGGCGGTCCTATCCTACAATGAGCAGTTCTTC. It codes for CASSFISSAVLSYNEQFF.

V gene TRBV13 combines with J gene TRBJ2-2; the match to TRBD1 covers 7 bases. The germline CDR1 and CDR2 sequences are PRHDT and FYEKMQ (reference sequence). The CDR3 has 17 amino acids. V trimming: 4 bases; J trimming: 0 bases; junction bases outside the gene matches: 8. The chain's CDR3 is CASSSSGTVANTGELFF. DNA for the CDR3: TGTGCCAGCAGCTCCTCCGGGACAGTCGCGAACACCGGGGAGCTGTTTTTT.

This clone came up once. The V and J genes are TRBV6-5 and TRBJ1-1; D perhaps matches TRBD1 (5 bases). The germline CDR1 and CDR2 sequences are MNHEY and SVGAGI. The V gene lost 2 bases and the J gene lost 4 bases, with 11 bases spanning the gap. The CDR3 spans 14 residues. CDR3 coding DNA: TGTGCCAGCAGTTACGGGGCCTCGGTCACTGAAGCTTTCTTT. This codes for CASSYGASVTEAFF.

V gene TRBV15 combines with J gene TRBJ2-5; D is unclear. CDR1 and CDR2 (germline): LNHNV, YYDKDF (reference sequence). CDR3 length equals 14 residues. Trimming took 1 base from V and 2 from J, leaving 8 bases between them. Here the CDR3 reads CATSRANTQETQYF. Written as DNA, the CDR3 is TGTGCCACCAGCAGAGCCAACACACAAGAGACCCAGTACTTC.

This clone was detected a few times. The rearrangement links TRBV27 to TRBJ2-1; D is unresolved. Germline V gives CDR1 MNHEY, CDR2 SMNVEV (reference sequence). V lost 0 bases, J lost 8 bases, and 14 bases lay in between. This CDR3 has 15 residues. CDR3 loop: CASSLSAGPWYEQFF. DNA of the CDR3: TGTGCCAGCAGTTTATCGGCAGGCCCTTGGTATGAGCAGTTCTTC.

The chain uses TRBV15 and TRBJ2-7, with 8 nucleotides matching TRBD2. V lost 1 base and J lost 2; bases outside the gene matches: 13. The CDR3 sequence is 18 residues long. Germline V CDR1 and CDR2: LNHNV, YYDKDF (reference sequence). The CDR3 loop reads CATSRAMGITGGPYEQYF. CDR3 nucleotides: TGTGCCACCAGCAGAGCGATGGGTATAACGGGAGGGCCCTACGAGCAGTACTTC.

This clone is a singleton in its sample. Here the CDR3 reads CASSLTLGQGGDGYTF. CDR3 DNA: TGTGCCAGCAGCTTAACCTTGGGACAGGGTGGGGATGGCTACACCTTC. J is TRBJ1-2 and V is TRBV7-9, with TRBD1 matching 9 bases. CDR1 and CDR2 from the germline V gene are SEHNR and FQNEAQ (reference sequence). CDR3 length: 16 amino acids. The V segment lost 2 bases and the J segment 6 bases; nucleotides outside the gene matches: 10. The full variable domain, with the rest looked up from reference TRBV7-9 and TRBJ1-2, is DTGVSQNPRHKITKRGQNVTFRCDPISEHNRLYWYRQTLGQGPEFLTYFQNEAQLEKSRLLSDRFSAERPKGSFSTLEIQRTEQGDSAMYLCASSLTLGQGGDGYTFGSGTRLTVV.